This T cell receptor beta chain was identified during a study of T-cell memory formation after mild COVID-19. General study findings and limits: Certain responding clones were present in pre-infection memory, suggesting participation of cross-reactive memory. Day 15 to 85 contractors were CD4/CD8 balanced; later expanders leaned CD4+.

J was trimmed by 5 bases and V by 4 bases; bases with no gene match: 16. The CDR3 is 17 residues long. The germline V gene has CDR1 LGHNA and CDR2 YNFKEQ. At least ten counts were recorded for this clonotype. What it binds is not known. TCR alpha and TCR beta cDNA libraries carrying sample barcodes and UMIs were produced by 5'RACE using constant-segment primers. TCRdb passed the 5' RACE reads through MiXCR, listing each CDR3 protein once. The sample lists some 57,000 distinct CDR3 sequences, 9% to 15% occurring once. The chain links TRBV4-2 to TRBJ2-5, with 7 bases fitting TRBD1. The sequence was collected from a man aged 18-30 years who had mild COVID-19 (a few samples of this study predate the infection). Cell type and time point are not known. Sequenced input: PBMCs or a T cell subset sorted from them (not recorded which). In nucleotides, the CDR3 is TGTGCCAGCAGCCTCCACCCCCGGGACAGCGCAGGGGAGACCCAGTACTTC. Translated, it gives CASSLHPRDSAGETQYF.